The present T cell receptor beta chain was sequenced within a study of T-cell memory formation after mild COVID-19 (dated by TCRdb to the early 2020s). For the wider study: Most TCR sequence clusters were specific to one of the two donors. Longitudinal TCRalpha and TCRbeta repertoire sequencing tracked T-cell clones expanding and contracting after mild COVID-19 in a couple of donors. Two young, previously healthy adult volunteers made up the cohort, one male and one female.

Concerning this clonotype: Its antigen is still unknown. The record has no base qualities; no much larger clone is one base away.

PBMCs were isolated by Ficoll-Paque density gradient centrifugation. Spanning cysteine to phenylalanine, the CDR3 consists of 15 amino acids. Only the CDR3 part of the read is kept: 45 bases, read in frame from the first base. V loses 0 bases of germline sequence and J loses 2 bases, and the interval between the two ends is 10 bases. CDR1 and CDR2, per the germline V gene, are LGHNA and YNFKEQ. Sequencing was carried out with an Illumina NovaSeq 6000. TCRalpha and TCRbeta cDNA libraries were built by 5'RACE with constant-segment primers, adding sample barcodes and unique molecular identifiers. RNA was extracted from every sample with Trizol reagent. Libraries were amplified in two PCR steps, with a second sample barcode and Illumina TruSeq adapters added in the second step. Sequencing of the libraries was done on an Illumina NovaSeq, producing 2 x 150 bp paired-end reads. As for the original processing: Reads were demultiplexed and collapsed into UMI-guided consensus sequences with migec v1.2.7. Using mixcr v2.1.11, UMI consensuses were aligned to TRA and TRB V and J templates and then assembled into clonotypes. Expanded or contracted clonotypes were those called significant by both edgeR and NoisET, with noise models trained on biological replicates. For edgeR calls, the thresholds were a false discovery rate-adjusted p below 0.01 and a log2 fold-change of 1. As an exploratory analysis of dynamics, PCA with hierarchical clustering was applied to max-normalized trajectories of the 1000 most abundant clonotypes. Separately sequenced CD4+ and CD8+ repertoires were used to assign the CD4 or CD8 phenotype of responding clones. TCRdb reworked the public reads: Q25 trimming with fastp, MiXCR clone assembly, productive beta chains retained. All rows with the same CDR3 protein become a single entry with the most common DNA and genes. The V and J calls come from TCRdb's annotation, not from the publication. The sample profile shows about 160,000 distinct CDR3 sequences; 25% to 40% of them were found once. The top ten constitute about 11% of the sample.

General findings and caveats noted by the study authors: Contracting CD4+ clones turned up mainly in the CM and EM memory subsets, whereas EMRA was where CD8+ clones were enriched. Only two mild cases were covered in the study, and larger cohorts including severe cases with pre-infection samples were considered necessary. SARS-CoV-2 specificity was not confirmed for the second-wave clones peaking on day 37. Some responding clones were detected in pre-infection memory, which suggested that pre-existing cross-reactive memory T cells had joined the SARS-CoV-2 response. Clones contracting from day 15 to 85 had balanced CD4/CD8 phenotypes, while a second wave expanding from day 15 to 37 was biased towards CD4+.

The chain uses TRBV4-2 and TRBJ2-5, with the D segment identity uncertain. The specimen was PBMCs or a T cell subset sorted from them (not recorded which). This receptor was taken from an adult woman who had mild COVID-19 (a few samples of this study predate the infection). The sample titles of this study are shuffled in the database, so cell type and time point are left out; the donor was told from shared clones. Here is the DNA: TGTGCCAGCAGCCAAGAGGAATTCTTTCAAGAGACCCAGTACTTC. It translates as CASSQEEFFQETQYF.